This T cell receptor (beta chain) was recovered during a study of T cells in tuberculosis. V gave up 6 bases and J gave up 7 bases; unmatched junction bases: 6. The length of the CDR3 is 13 residues. From germline, CDR1 is MNHNS and CDR2 SASEGT. The repertoire was sequenced with immunoSEQ multiplex PCR; TCRdb's copy has only in-frame clones and lacks some. The data hold about 59,000 clones, with around 86% observed a single time. Thawed, overnight-rested PBMC were stained with GMM-loaded CD1B tetramer, viability dye and anti-CD3, then sorted. The CD1B tetramers carried C32 glucose monomycolate purified from Rhodococcus equi.

The sample consisted of CD1b-GMM tetramer-negative cells sorted from PBMCs. The genes are TRBV6-1 and TRBJ1-2, with 9 bases identical to TRBD1. The receptor was isolated from an adult woman with latent tuberculosis. CDR3 loop: CASRTGTGSGYTF. The CDR3, as DNA: TGTGCCAGCAGAACCGGGACAGGGTCTGGCTACACCTTC.